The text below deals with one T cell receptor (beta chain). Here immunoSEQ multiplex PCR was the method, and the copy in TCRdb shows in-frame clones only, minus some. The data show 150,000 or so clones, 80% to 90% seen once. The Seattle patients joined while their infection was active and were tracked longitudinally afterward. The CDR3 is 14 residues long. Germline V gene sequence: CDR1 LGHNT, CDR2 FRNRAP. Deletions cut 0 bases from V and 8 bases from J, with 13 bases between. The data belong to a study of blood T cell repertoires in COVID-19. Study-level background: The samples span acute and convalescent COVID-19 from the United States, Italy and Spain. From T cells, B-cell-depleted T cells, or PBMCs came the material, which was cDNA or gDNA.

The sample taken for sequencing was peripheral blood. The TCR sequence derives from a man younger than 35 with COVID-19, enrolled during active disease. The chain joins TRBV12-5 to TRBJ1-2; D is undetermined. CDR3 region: CASGLVLWEAGYTF. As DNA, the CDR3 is TGTGCTAGTGGTTTGGTACTTTGGGAGGCCGGCTACACCTTC. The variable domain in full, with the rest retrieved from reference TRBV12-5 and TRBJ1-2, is DARVTQTPRHKVTEMGQEVTMRCQPILGHNTVFWYRQTMMQGLELLAYFRNRAPLDDSGMPKDRFSAEMPDATLATLKIQPSEPRDSAVYFCASGLVLWEAGYTFGSGTRLTVV.